The rows below give T cell receptor beta chains drawn from one sample of a study of identifying expanded T cells in peripheral blood. Some clones are missing from TCRdb's copy, which holds only in-frame ones; the method was immunoSEQ multiplex PCR. The table includes around 60,000 clones, over 80% detected once. Input material: blood. These receptors were obtained from a person aged 18-70 years in good health. CDR3s include the opening cysteine and the closing phenylalanine or tryptophan. A D gene is named only where the DNA matches it firmly. Rows give clone size only sometimes, using once, few, many, or a class for an expanded clone.

NA,few,TRBJ1-1,TRBV5-4,TGTGCCAGCAGCTTGGAGGGGAACACTGAAGCTTTCTTT,CASSLEGNTEAFF
NA,NA,TRBJ2-5,TRBV5-4,TGTGCCAGCAGCTTCTGGGGTCGCCAAGAGACCCAGTACTTC,CASSFWGRQETQYF
TRBD1,NA,TRBJ1-6,TRBV30,TGTGCCTGGAGTGTTAGCGGGACAGGGCTTTCACCCCTCCACTTT,CAWSVSGTGLSPLHF
TRBD2,NA,TRBJ2-1,TRBV9,TGTGCCAGCAGCGTGAGGAAGACTAGCGGAGTGGGATATGAGCAGTTCTTC,CASSVRKTSGVGYEQFF
TRBD1,NA,TRBJ1-4,TRBV6-1,TGTGCCAGCAGTCGACAGGGGGATGAAAAACTGTTTTTT,CASSRQGDEKLFF
NA,NA,TRBJ1-5,TRBV30,TGTGCCTGGAGTGTTGGACAAGATCAGCCCCAGCATTTT,CAWSVGQDQPQHF
NA,NA,TRBJ1-2,TRBV6-5,TGTGCCAGCAGTTACTCGCGATGGGTAGGCGGTTATGGCTACACCTTC,CASSYSRWVGGYGYTF
TRBD2,NA,TRBJ2-3,TRBV19,TGTGCCAGTAGGGGACTAGCGGGGGACCGAACAGATACGCAGTATTTT,CASRGLAGDRTDTQYF
NA,NA,TRBJ2-5,TRBV7-9,TGTGCCAGCAGCTTAGGGCAAAGGGACGCCCAGTACTTC,CASSLGQRDAQYF
TRBD1,few,TRBJ1-2,TRBV7-9,TGTGCCAGCAGTTTCAGGGGGCGTCATGGCTACACCTTC,CASSFRGRHGYTF
NA,NA,TRBJ2-7,TRBV30,TGTGCCTGGAGGGGTAGGGGCAGCTCCTACGAGCAGTACTTC,CAWRGRGSSYEQYF
NA,NA,TRBJ2-1,TRBV11-3,TGTGCCAGCAGCTTAATAGGAGTTTCCGCCTACAATGAGCAGTTCTTC,CASSLIGVSAYNEQFF
NA,NA,TRBJ2-2,TRBV2,TGTGCCAGCAGTGTGATGGAATCCGGGGAGCTGTTTTTT,CASSVMESGELFF
NA,NA,TRBJ1-2,TRBV27,TGTGCCAGCAGTTTGGGGGGAAGTGGACAGATGACAAGTGGCTACACCTTC,CASSLGGSGQMTSGYTF
TRBD1,NA,TRBJ1-2,TRBV6-1,TGTGCCAGCAGTGAAGCCCGTGGACAGGGCGCAAGCTATTCCTATGGCTACACCTTC,CASSEARGQGASYSYGYTF
TRBD1,NA,TRBJ1-2,TRBV30,TGTGCCGGTACTTTGGGGACAGGGATATTCGCTAACTATGGCTACACCTTC,CAGTLGTGIFANYGYTF
TRBD2,NA,TRBJ2-1,TRBV2,TGTGCCAGCGGTTCTAGCGGGGGGGCCATTGAGCAGTTCTTC,CASGSSGGAIEQFF
NA,NA,TRBJ2-1,TRBV11-3,TGTGCCAGCAGCTTAGTGGCGGCGGGGAATGAGCAGTTCTTC,CASSLVAAGNEQFF
NA,NA,TRBJ1-1,TRBV7-9,TGTGCCAGCAGCTTAAGGGAAGGGGCTTTCTTT,CASSLREGAFF
NA,NA,TRBJ1-5,TRBV19,TGTGCCAGTAGTATCACCCAGAATCAGCCCCAGCATTTT,CASSITQNQPQHF
NA,NA,TRBJ1-4,TRBV19,TGTGCCAGTAGTAATAGGGGCCAGGGAGGCGAAAAACTGTTTTTT,CASSNRGQGGEKLFF
NA,NA,TRBJ2-1,TRBV6-6,TGTGCCAGCAGTTATCACCGACAGGTCTACAATGAGCAGTTCTTC,CASSYHRQVYNEQFF
NA,once,TRBJ2-1,TRBV4-1,TGCGCCAGCAGCCAAGTTAATGAGCAGTTCTTC,CASSQVNEQFF
NA,NA,TRBJ1-1,TRBV28,TGTGCCAGCAGTTTAGGGGGGACACGGAACACTGAAGCTTTCTTT,CASSLGGTRNTEAFF
TRBD2,few,TRBJ2-1,TRBV11-2,TGTGCCAGCAGGCCGGCCGGGACTAGCGTATACAATGAGCAGTTCTTC,CASRPAGTSVYNEQFF
TRBD1,few,TRBJ1-6,TRBV18,TGTGCCAGCTCATCACAGGGGGAGAATTCACCCCTCCACTTT,CASSSQGENSPLHF
NA,NA,TRBJ1-4,TRBV21-1,TGTGCCAGCAACTCCCACAGGGGCGGAGGGAAACTGTTTTTT,CASNSHRGGGKLFF
NA,NA,TRBJ2-7,TRBV15,TGTGCCACCAGCAGGCCGAGGGACACCGACCGGTTCTACGAGCAGTACTTC,CATSRPRDTDRFYEQYF
TRBD1,NA,TRBJ2-5,TRBV14,TGTGCCAGCAGCCACGGGACAGGGGTTATCGGAGAGACCCAGTACTTC,CASSHGTGVIGETQYF
NA,NA,TRBJ1-2,TRBV7-2,TGTGCCAGCAGTTTAGCGGCCCTGGAAGGAAGTCGCTATGGCTACACCTTC,CASSLAALEGSRYGYTF
NA,NA,TRBJ1-1,TRBV7-8,TGTGCCAGCAGTAAGGGGATAGGTAATGAGGGGGACACTGAAGCTTTCTTT,CASSKGIGNEGDTEAFF
NA,NA,TRBJ1-5,TRBV2,TGTGCCAGCAGTGAAGTCGTGAGGGGCAATCAGCCCCAGCATTTT,CASSEVVRGNQPQHF
NA,NA,TRBJ1-3,TRBV5-1,TGCGCCAGCAGTTCCGGAGGGTCTGGAAACACCATATATTTT,CASSSGGSGNTIYF
NA,NA,TRBJ1-5,TRBV27,TGTGCCAGCAGTTTTGTTCCTGTGGGGTATCAGCCCCAGCATTTT,CASSFVPVGYQPQHF
TRBD2,few,TRBJ2-1,TRBV5-1,TGCGCCAGCAGCTTGACTAGCGGGATGACTAATGAGCAGTTCTTC,CASSLTSGMTNEQFF
NA,NA,TRBJ1-4,TRBV19,TGTGCCAGTCAAGACGTGGGGGGGACTAATGAAAAACTGTTTTTT,CASQDVGGTNEKLFF
NA,NA,TRBJ2-3,TRBV13,TGTGCCAGCAGCTTAGGGAGAGGAAAAGATACGCAGTATTTT,CASSLGRGKDTQYF
TRBD2,NA,TRBJ2-3,TRBV18,TGTGCCAGCTCACCCCTAAGGAGCGGGGGGCCAGATACGCAGTATTTT,CASSPLRSGGPDTQYF
TRBD2,once,TRBJ2-1,TRBV19,TGTGCCAGTAGTCCCCTAGCGGGAGGAATGGATGAGCAGTTCTTC,CASSPLAGGMDEQFF
TRBD1,once,TRBJ1-4,TRBV4-1,TGCGCCAGCAGCCAAATGAAGGGGCCGACAGGGAGGAGTGAAAAACTGTTTTTT,CASSQMKGPTGRSEKLFF
NA,once,TRBJ1-2,TRBV11-2,TGTGCCAGCAGCTTAGCTGGGGAACGGGGCTATGGCTACACCTTC,CASSLAGERGYGYTF
TRBD1,NA,TRBJ1-2,TRBV18,TGTGCCAGCTCACCAATTCAGGGGGCCGGAGGCAATGGCTACACCTTC,CASSPIQGAGGNGYTF